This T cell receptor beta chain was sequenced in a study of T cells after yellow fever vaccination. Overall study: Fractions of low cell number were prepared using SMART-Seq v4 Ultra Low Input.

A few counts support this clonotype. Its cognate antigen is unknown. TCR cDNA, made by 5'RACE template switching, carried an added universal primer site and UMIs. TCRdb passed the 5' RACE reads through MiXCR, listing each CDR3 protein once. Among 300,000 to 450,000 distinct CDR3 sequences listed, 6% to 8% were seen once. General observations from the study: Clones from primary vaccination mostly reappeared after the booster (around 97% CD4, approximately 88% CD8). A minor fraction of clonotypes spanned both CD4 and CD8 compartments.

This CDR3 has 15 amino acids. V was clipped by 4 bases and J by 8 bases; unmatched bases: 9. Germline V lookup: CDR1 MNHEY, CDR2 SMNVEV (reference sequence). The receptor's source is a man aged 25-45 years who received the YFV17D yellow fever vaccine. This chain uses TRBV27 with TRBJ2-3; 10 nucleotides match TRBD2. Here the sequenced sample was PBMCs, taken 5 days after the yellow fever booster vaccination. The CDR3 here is CASSSLAGAVGTQYF. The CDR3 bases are TGTGCCAGCAGTTCTCTAGCGGGAGCGGTCGGTACGCAGTATTTT.